This T cell receptor beta chain was captured in a study of blood T cells in healthy people across ages. Study-wide results and limits: As age increased, TCR beta diversity per million T cells fell in a roughly linear fashion.

For this clonotype: The antigen is unknown.

A sample-barcoded 5' primer and a J-beta primer mix were used in a second PCR of roughly 7 to 11 cycles. Tagging of each cDNA molecule was performed by a template-switch adaptor with 12 random nucleotides. Each CDR3 protein gets one entry after TCRdb re-called the 5' RACE reads with MiXCR. The sample records over 300,000 distinct CDR3 sequences, about 52% being singletons. V was clipped by 6 bases and J by 0 bases; unmatched bases: 14. The CDR3 is 18 amino acids. Germline CDR1 is DFQATT and CDR2 is SNEGSKA (reference sequence). Staff drew approximately 9.7 milliliters of peripheral blood from each donor.

This sequence joins TRBV20-1 and TRBJ2-4, with TRBD2 matching over 10 bases. The sequence was collected from a man aged 60-69 years in good health. The sequenced sample was blood. CDR3 bases: TGCAGTGCGAATGACCCTAGCGGGAGAGACCTAGCCAAAAACATTCAGTACTTC. It translates to CSANDPSGRDLAKNIQYF.